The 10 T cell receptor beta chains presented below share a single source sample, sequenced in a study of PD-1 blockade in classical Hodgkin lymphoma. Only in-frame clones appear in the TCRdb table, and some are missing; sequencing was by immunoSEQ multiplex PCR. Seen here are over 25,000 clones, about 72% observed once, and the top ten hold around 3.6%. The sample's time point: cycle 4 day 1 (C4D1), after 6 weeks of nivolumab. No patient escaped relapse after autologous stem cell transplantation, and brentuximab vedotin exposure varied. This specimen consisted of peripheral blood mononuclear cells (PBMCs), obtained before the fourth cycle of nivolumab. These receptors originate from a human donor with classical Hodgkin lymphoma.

The CDR3: CASSVVGIAGPQETQYF. CDR3 in DNA: TGTGCCAGCAGCGTCGTCGGGATAGCGGGACCTCAGGAGACCCAGTACTTC. This chain joins TRBV9 and TRBJ2-5; 8 bases fit TRBD2. The ends lost 2 bases at V and 5 bases at J; junction bases unmatched: 14. CDR1 and CDR2 from the germline V gene are SGDLS and YYNGEE. This CDR3 is built from 17 residues.

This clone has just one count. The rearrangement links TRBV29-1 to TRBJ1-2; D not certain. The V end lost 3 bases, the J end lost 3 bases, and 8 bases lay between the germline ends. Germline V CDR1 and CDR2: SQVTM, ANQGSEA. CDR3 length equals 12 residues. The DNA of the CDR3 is TGCAGCGTTGAGAAGGGAGACTATGGCTACACCTTC. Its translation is CSVEKGDYGYTF.

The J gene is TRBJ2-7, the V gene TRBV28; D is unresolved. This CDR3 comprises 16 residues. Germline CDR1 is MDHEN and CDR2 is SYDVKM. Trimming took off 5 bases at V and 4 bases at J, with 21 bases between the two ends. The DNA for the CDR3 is TGTGCCAGCAGTCCCCCAGGCGATAGGTCTTTTTACGAGCAGTACTTC. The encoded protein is CASSPPGDRSFYEQYF.

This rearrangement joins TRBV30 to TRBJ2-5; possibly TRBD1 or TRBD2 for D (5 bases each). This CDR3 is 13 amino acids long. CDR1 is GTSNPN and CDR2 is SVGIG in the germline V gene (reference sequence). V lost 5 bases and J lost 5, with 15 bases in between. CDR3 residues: CAWEGSDRETQYF. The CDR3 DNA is TGTGCCTGGGAGGGGTCGGACCGGGAGACCCAGTACTTC.

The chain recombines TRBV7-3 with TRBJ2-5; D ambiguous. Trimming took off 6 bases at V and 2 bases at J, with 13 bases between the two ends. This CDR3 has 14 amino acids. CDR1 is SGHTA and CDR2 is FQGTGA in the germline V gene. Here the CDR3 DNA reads TGTGCCAGCAGGTTGCCTGGAGAACAAGAGACCCAGTACTTC. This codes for CASRLPGEQETQYF.

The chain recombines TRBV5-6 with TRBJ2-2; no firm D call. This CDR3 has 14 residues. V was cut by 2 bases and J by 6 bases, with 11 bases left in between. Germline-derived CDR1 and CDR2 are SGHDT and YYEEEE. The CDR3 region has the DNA TGTGCCAGCAGCTTAGCCGGGTGGCCCGGGGAGCTGTTTTTT. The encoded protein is CASSLAGWPGELFF. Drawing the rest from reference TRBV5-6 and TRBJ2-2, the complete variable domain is DAGVTQSPTHLIKTRGQQVTLRCSPKSGHDTVSWYQQALGQGPQFIFQYYEEEERQRGNFPDRFSGHQFPNYSSELNVNALLLGDSALYLCASSLAGWPGELFFGEGSRLTVL.

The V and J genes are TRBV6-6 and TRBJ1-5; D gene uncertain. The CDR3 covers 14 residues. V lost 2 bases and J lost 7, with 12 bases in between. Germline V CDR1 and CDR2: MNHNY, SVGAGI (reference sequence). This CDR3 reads CASSYIGTWQPQHF. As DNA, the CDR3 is TGTGCCAGCAGTTACATCGGTACTTGGCAGCCCCAGCATTTT.

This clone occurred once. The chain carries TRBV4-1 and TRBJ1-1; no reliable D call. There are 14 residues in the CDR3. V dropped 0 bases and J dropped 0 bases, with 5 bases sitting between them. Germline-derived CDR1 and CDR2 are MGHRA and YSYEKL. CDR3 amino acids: CASSQERLNTEAFF. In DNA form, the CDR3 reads TGCGCCAGCAGCCAAGAACGTCTGAACACTGAAGCTTTCTTT.

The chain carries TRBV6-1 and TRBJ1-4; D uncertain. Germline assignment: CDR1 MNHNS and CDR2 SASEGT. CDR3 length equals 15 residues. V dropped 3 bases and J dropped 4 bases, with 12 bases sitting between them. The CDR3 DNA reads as TGTGCCAGCAGTGACCGAGGGTTAGGTAATGAAAAACTGTTTTTT. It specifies CASSDRGLGNEKLFF.

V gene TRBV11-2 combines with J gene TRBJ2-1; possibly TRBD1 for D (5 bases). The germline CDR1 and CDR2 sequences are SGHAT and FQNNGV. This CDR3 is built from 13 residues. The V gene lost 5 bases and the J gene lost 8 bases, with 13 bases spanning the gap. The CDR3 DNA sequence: TGTGCCAGCAGCGGCAGGGTCGGCGATGAGCAGTTCTTC. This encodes CASSGRVGDEQFF.